The rows below give T cell receptor beta chains drawn from one sample of a study of naive and memory T cell subsets. TCRdb called the UMI-ligation and nested PCR reads again in MiXCR, with one record for every CDR3 protein. The table has around 140,000 distinct CDR3 sequences, roughly 22% seen once. Sequenced material: naive CD4+ T cells from blood. These receptor sequences come from a human donor in good health. CDR3s include the opening cysteine and the closing phenylalanine or tryptophan. The D gene is left open where the match is weak. Some rows have no size entry. The others give once, few or many, or a class for an expanded clone.

clone_size | j_call | d_call | v_call | cdr3_nt | cdr3_aa
. | TRBJ2-1 | TRBD2 | TRBV7-8 | TGTGCCAGCAGCTTAGGAGACAAAGCGGGACTGATCAATGAGCAGTTCTTC | CASSLGDKAGLINEQFF
. | TRBJ1-1 | TRBD1 | TRBV7-9 | TGTGCCAGCCACAGACAGTGGACAGGGGGCTCAGAGAACACTGAAGCTTTCTTT | CASHRQWTGGSENTEAFF
. | TRBJ1-4 | . | TRBV18 | TGTGCCAGCTCACCGGAAAGGGTCGAGGTGTATGAAAAACTGTTTTTT | CASSPERVEVYEKLFF
many | TRBJ2-5 | . | TRBV7-2 | TGTGCCAGCAGCTCTGTGCGCCGGGAGACCCAGTACTTC | CASSSVRRETQYF
. | TRBJ1-4 | . | TRBV14 | TGTGCCAGCAGCCCTGGGACATTTGCAACTAATGAAAAACTGTTTTTT | CASSPGTFATNEKLFF
few | TRBJ2-3 | . | TRBV6-5 | TGTGCCAGCAGGCTAGACTCCGGGACAACGCAGTATTTT | CASRLDSGTTQYF
many | TRBJ2-1 | . | TRBV7-2 | TGTGCCAGCAGCATCAGGGGAAGCTCCTACAATGAGCAGTTCTTC | CASSIRGSSYNEQFF
few | TRBJ1-1 | . | TRBV29-1 | TGCAGCGTGGGGGGGGAAGCTTTCTTT | CSVGGEAFF
. | TRBJ2-7 | . | TRBV5-6 | TGTGCCAGCAGCTCTGGAAGGAGGGCAAAGCAGTACTTC | CASSSGRRAKQYF
few | TRBJ1-4 | TRBD1 | TRBV10-3 | TGTGCCATCAGAGAGGGGGCTGGGGAAAAACTGTTTTTT | CAIREGAGEKLFF
. | TRBJ1-1 | . | TRBV5-1 | TGCGCCAGCCGACCAACGACGGTTGAGGTAGCTGAAGCTTACTTT | CASRPTTVEVAEAYF
. | TRBJ2-5 | . | TRBV5-1 | TGCGCCAGCAGCTTTGGACAGACAATTCAAGAGACCCAGTACTTC | CASSFGQTIQETQYF
few | TRBJ2-5 | . | TRBV29-1 | TGCAGCGTGATACGCGGACAGAGGTGGGAGACCCAGTACTTC | CSVIRGQRWETQYF
. | TRBJ2-3 | TRBD1 | TRBV10-3 | TGTGCCATCAAGGGACAGGGACTTGGAGATACGCAGTATTTT | CAIKGQGLGDTQYF
many | TRBJ2-7 | TRBD2 | TRBV20-1 | TGCAGTGCCACTAGCGGGAGTGGATCCCGGGAGCAGTACTTC | CSATSGSGSREQYF
. | TRBJ1-1 | . | TRBV25-1 | TGTGCCAGCAGTCCCTGGACGGAGAACACTGAAGCTTTCTTT | CASSPWTENTEAFF
many | TRBJ1-2 | . | TRBV12-3/TRBV12-4 | TGTGCCAGCAGTCTTACTTCCCGCGGAAACTATGGCTACACCTTC | CASSLTSRGNYGYTF